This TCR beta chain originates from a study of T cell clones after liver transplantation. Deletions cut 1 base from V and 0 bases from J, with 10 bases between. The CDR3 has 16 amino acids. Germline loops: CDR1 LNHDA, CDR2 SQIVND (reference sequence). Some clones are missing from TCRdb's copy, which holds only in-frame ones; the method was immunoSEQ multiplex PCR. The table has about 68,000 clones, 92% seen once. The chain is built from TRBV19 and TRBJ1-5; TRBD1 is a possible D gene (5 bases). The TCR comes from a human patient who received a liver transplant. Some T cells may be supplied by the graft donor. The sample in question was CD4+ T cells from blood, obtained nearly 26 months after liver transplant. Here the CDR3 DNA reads TGTGCCAGTAGTATAGTCGGGGGAAATAGCAATCAGCCCCAGCATTTT. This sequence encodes CASSIVGGNSNQPQHF.